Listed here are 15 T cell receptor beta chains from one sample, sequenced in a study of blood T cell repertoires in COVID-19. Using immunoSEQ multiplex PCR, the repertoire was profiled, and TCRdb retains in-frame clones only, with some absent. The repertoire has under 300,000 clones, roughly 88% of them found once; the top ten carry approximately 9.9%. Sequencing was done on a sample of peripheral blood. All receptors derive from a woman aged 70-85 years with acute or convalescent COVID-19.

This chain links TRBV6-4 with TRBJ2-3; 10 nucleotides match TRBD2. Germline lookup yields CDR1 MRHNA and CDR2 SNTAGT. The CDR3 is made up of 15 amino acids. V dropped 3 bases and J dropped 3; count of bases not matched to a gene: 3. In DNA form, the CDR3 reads TGTGCCAGCAGTGAGAGCGGGGGGGGTACAGATACGCAGTATTTT. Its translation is CASSESGGGTDTQYF.

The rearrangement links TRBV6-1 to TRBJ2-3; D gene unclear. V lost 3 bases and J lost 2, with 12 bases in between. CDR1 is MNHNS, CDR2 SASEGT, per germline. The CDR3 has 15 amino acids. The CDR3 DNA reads TGTGCCAGCAGTGACCCCGCTAGAACCACAGATACGCAGTATTTT. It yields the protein CASSDPARTTDTQYF.

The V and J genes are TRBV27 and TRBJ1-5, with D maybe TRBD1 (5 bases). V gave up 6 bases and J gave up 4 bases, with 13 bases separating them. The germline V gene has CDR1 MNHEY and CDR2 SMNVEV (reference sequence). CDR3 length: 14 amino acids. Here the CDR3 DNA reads TGTGCCAGCAGACTTCAGGGTGGTAATCAGCCCCAGCATTTT. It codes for CASRLQGGNQPQHF.

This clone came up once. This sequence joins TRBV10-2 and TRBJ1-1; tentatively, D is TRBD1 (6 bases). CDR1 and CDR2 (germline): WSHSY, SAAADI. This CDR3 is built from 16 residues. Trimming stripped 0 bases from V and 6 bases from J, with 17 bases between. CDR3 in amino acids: CASSESIYRARAEAFF. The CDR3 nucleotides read TGCGCCAGCAGTGAGTCGATATACAGGGCGAGGGCTGAAGCTTTCTTT.

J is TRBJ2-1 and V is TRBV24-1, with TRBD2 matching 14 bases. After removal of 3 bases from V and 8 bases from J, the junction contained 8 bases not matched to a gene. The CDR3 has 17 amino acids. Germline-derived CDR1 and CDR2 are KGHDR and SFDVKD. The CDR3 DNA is TGTGCCACCAGTGATGCGGGACTAGCGGGGGTCGGCGATGAGCAGTTCTTC. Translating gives CATSDAGLAGVGDEQFF.

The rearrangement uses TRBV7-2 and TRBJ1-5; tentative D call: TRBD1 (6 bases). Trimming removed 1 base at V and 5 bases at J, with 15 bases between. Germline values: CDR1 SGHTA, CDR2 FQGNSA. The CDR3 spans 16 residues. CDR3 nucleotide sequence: TGTGCCAGCAGCTTAGAGGGGGTCCGGGGCCATCAGCCCCAGCATTTT. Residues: CASSLEGVRGHQPQHF. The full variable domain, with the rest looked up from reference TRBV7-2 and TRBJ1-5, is GAGVSQSPSNKVTEKGKDVELRCDPISGHTALYWYRQSLGQGLEFLIYFQGNSAPDKSGLPSDRFSAERTGGSVSTLTIQRTQQEDSAVYLCASSLEGVRGHQPQHFGDGTRLSIL.

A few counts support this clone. The CDR3 spells CASQRGLQETQYF. CDR3 in DNA: TGTGCCAGCCAGCGGGGGCTCCAAGAGACCCAGTACTTC. The chain combines TRBV2 with TRBJ2-5; 8 bases are shared with TRBD2. CDR1 is SNHLY and CDR2 is FYNNEI in the germline V gene. The CDR3 is made up of 13 amino acids. The V segment lost 8 bases and the J segment 1 base; nucleotides outside the gene matches: 3. The entire variable domain, with the rest obtained from reference TRBV2 and TRBJ2-5, is as follows: EPEVTQTPSHQVTQMGQEVILRCVPISNHLYFYWYRQILGQKVEFLVSFYNNEISEKSEIFDDQFSVERPDGSNFTLKIRSTKLEDSAMYFCASQRGLQETQYFGPGTRLLVL.

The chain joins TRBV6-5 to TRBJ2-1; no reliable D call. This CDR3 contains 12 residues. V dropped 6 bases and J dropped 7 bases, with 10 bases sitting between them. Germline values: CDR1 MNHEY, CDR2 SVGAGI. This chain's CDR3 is CASSLPWNEQFF. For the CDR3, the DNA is TGTGCCAGCAGCCTACCCTGGAATGAGCAGTTCTTC.

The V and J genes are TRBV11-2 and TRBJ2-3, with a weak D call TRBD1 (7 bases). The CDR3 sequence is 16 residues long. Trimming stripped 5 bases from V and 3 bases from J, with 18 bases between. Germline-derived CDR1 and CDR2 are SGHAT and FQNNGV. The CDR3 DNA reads TGTGCCAGCAGCAGGCGGGGCACAGGGGTGACAGATACGCAGTATTTT. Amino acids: CASSRRGTGVTDTQYF.

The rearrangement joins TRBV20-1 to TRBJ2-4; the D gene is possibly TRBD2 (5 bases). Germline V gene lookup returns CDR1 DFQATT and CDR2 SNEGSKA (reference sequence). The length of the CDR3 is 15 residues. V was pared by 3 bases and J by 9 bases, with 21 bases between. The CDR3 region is CSASGSRASSAIQYF. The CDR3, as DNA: TGCAGTGCTAGTGGGTCGCGTGCTAGCTCGGCCATTCAGTACTTC.

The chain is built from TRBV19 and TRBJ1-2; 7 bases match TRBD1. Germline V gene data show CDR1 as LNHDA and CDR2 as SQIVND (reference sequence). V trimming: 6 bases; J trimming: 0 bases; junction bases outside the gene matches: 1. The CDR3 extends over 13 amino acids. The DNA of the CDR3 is TGTGCCAGTAGCAGGGGGTCTAACTATGGCTACACCTTC. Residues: CASSRGSNYGYTF.

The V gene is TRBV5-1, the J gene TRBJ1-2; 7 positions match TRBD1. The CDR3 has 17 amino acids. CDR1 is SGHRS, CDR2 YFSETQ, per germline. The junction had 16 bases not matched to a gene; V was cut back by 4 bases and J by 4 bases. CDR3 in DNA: TGCGCCAGCAGCCCACGACAGGGAAACCTTTTATTCTATGGCTACACCTTC. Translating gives CASSPRQGNLLFYGYTF.

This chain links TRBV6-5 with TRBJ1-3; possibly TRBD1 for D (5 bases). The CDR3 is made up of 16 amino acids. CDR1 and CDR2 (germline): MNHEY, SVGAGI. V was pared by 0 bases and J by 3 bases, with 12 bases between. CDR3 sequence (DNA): TGTGCCAGCAGTTACTCGTGGCAGGGCGGTGGAAACACCATATATTTT. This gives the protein CASSYSWQGGGNTIYF.

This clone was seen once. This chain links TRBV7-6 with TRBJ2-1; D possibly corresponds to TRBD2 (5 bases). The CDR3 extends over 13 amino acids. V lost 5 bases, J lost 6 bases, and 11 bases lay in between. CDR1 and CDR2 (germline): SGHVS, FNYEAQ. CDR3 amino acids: CASSPGFSNEQFF. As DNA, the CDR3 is TGTGCCAGCAGCCCGGGATTCAGCAATGAGCAGTTCTTC.

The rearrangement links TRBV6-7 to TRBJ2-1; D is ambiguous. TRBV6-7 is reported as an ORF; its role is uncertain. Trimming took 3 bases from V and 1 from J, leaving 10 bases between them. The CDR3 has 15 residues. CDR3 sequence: CASSYYYDSYNEQFF. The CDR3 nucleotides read TGTGCCAGCAGTTATTACTACGATTCCTACAATGAGCAGTTCTTC.